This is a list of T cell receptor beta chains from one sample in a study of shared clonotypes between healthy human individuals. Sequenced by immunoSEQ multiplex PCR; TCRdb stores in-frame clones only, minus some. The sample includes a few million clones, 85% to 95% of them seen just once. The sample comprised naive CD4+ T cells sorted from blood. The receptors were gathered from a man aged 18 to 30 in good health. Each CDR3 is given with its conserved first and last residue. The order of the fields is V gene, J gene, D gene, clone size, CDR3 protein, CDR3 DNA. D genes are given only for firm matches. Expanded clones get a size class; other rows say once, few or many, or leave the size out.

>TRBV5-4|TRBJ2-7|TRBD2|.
CASSLGTSDNYEQYF
TGTGCCAGCAGCTTGGGCACTAGCGACAACTACGAGCAGTACTTC
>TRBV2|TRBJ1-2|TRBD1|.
CASRGQGNYGYTF
TGTGCCAGCAGGGGACAGGGTAACTATGGCTACACCTTC
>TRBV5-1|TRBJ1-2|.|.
CASSLGQGYTF
TGCGCCAGCAGCTTGGGACAGGGCTACACCTTC
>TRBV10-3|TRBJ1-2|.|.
CAISQQEYGYTF
TGTGCCATCAGTCAACAGGAATATGGCTACACCTTC
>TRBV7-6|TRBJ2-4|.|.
CASSPGGENIQYF
TGTGCCAGCAGCCCTGGAGGGGAAAACATTCAGTACTTC
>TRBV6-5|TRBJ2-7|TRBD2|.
CASTKREPSYEQYF
TGTGCCAGCACGAAGCGGGAACCGTCCTACGAGCAGTACTTC
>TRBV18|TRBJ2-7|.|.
CASSPSIGSYEQYF
TGTGCCAGCTCACCGTCGATTGGCAGCTACGAGCAGTACTTC
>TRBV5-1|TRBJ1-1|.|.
CASSSQDHTEAFF
TGCGCCAGCAGCTCACAGGACCACACTGAAGCTTTCTTT
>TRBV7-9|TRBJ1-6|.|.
CASSLLPNSPLHF
TGTGCCAGCAGCCTTCTTCCCAACTCACCCCTCCACTTT
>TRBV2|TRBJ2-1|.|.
CASSSEWVGGASEQFF
TGTGCCAGCAGTTCAGAGTGGGTAGGAGGGGCTAGTGAGCAGTTCTTC
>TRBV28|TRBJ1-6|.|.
CASSLDYNSPLHF
TGTGCCAGCAGTTTAGACTATAATTCACCCCTCCACTTT
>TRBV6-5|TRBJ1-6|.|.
CASSKDSSYNSPLHF
TGTGCCAGCAGCAAAGACAGCTCCTATAATTCACCCCTCCACTTT
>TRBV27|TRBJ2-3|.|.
CATHRDASDTQYF
TGTGCCACCCACCGGGACGCCAGCGATACGCAGTATTTT
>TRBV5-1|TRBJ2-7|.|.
CASSPTSYEQYF
TGCGCCAGCAGCCCCACTTCCTACGAGCAGTACTTC
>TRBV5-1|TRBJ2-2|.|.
CASSLAETQVELFF
TGCGCCAGCAGCTTGGCCGAGACTCAGGTGGAGCTGTTTTTT
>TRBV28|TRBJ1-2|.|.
CASSLSRRGGGYTF
TGTGCCAGCAGTTTGTCTCGGCGAGGGGGTGGCTACACCTTC
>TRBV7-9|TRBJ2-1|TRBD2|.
CASSSGGPRSYNEQFF
TGTGCCAGCTCCAGCGGGGGACCTCGCTCCTACAATGAGCAGTTCTTC
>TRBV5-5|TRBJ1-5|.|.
CASSLEAGNQPQHF
TGTGCCAGCAGCTTGGAGGCGGGCAATCAGCCCCAGCATTTT
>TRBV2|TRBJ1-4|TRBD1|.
CASTKQGGLNEKLFF
TGTGCCAGCACTAAACAGGGGGGCCTTAATGAAAAACTGTTTTTT
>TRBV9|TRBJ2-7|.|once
CASSVGFRGEQYF
TGTGCCAGCAGCGTAGGGTTTAGAGGCGAGCAGTACTTC
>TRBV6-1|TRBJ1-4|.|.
CASSEANRINEKLFF
TGTGCCAGCAGTGAAGCGAACAGGATTAATGAAAAACTGTTTTTT
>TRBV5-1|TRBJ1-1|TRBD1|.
CASSLAPGTGERNTEAFF
TGCGCCAGCAGCTTGGCTCCCGGGACAGGGGAGCGGAACACTGAAGCTTTCTTT
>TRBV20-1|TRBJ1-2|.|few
CSARYGYTF
TGCAGTGCTAGATATGGCTACACCTTC
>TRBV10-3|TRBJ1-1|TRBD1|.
CAITEQGYTEAFF
TGTGCCATCACCGAACAGGGGTACACTGAAGCTTTCTTT
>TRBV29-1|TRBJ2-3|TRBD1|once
CSVEGDRGADTQYF
TGCAGCGTTGAGGGGGACAGGGGTGCAGATACGCAGTATTTT
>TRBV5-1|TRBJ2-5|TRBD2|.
CASSLASGRVMETQYF
TGCGCCAGCAGCCTCGCTAGCGGGAGGGTGATGGAGACCCAGTACTTC
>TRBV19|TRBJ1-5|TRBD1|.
CASSIEPGRGQGNQPQHF
TGTGCCAGTAGTATAGAACCGGGGAGGGGACAGGGTAATCAGCCCCAGCATTTT
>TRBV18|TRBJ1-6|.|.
CASSQRTATNSPLHF
TGTGCCAGCTCACAAAGGACAGCGACTAATTCACCCCTCCACTTT
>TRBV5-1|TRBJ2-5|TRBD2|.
CASSSIPGLATKETQYF
TGCGCCAGCAGCTCAATCCCGGGACTAGCAACTAAAGAGACCCAGTACTTC
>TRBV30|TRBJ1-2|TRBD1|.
CALRQGQGALFNYGYTF
TGTGCCCTACGCCAAGGACAGGGGGCGTTGTTTAACTATGGCTACACCTTC
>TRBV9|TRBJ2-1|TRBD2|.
CASSQTGLAGVDEQFF
TGTGCCAGCAGCCAAACGGGACTAGCGGGAGTGGATGAGCAGTTCTTC
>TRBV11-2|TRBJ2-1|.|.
CASRIGSLVGQVHNEQFF
TGTGCCAGCAGAATAGGCTCCCTGGTAGGGCAGGTCCACAATGAGCAGTTCTTC
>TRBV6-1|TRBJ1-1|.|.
CASSDEGIFGEAFF
TGTGCCAGCAGTGACGAGGGGATTTTCGGTGAAGCTTTCTTT
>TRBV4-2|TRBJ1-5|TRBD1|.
CASSQEVSTGGGQPQHF
TGTGCCAGCAGCCAAGAGGTTTCGACAGGGGGCGGGCAGCCCCAGCATTTT
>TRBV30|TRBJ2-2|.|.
CAWRGRGPTPNTGELFF
TGTGCCTGGAGGGGGCGGGGGCCCACCCCGAACACCGGGGAGCTGTTTTTT
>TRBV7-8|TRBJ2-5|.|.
CASSSTGVSETQYF
TGTGCCAGCAGCTCGACAGGAGTAAGCGAGACCCAGTACTTC
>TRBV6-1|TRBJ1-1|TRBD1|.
CAGMGQGFTEAFF
TGTGCCGGAATGGGACAGGGGTTCACTGAAGCTTTCTTT
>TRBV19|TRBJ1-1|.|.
CASSMIAGRGSLGTEAFF
TGTGCCAGTAGTATGATCGCAGGCAGGGGATCTTTAGGGACTGAAGCTTTCTTT
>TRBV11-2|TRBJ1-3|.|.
CASSLSGRGGGDTIYF
TGTGCCAGCAGCTTAAGCGGAAGGGGCGGTGGGGACACCATATATTTT
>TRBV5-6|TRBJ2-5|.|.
CASSLGERVVTETQYF
TGTGCCAGCAGCTTAGGTGAGAGGGTTGTTACGGAGACCCAGTACTTC
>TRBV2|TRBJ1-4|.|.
CASREGDNPNEKLFF
TGTGCCAGCAGGGAGGGAGACAACCCTAATGAAAAACTGTTTTTT
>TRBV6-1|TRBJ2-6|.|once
CASGISGANVLTF
TGTGCCAGCGGAATTTCTGGGGCCAACGTCCTGACTTTC
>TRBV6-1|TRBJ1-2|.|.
CASSEDTPANYGYTF
TGTGCCAGCAGTGAAGACACCCCCGCTAACTATGGCTACACCTTC